A selection of T cell receptor beta chains follows, all from one sample in a study of T cell responses to AZD1222 COVID-19 vaccine. Repertoires were generated with immunoSEQ multiplex PCR, while TCRdb's copy carries only in-frame clones and drops some. The sample lists 150,000 to 200,000 clones; almost 95% were seen once. The sample here was peripheral blood, taken on day 0 of AZD1222 vaccination. These receptors came from an adult in good health. The CDR3 runs from the conserved cysteine through the conserved F or W. The order of the fields is D gene, J gene, clone size, V gene, CDR3 DNA, CDR3 protein. The D gene is left open where the match is weak. Clone sizes are given selectively: once, few, many, or a class where the clone is expanded.

>-|TRBJ1-6|-|TRBV6-5
TGTGCCAGCACAAACATCTTCAAGCCCCTCCACTTT
CASTNIFKPLHF
>-|TRBJ1-2|-|TRBV28
TGTGCCAGCAGTTTAGTACCCTATGGCTACACCTTC
CASSLVPYGYTF
>-|TRBJ2-5|-|TRBV18
TGTGCCAGCTCACCATCCGAAGAGACCCAGTACTTC
CASSPSEETQYF
>TRBD2|TRBJ2-7|-|TRBV18
TGTGCCAGCTCAGCTAGCGGATTTAGCTCCTACGAGCAGTACTTC
CASSASGFSSYEQYF
>-|TRBJ1-2|-|TRBV6-1
TGTGCCAGCAGTGAAGCGCACGAATTCTATGGCTACACCTTC
CASSEAHEFYGYTF
>-|TRBJ2-7|-|TRBV2
TGTGCCAGCAGTGAAGGCAGGACACCCTCCTACGAGCAGTACTTC
CASSEGRTPSYEQYF
>TRBD1|TRBJ1-6|-|TRBV30
TGTGCCTGGACCGGGACAGGGCGCACCCTCCACTTT
CAWTGTGRTLHF
>-|TRBJ1-1|-|TRBV20-1
TGCAGTGCGAACAGACAGCATGAAGCTTTCTTT
CSANRQHEAFF
>-|TRBJ2-3|-|TRBV10-3
TGTGCCATCAGTGAGATACGGGTAGATACGCAGTATTTT
CAISEIRVDTQYF
>TRBD1|TRBJ1-1|-|TRBV5-6
TGTGCCAGCAGCGTTCCGGGACAGGGGGCGGCCACTGAAGCTTTCTTT
CASSVPGQGAATEAFF
>-|TRBJ2-5|-|TRBV6-5
TGTGCCAGCAGATCGACAGGTAGTTACCAAGAGACCCAGTACTTC
CASRSTGSYQETQYF
>-|TRBJ2-2|-|TRBV6-4
TGTGCCAGCAGTGAAGGGGCGAACACCGGGGAGCTGTTTTTT
CASSEGANTGELFF
>-|TRBJ2-5|-|TRBV28
TGTGCCAGCAGGCACCAGGGGGGGGAGACCCAGTACTTC
CASRHQGGETQYF
>-|TRBJ1-2|-|TRBV28
TGTGCCACCCTAAGGACGGGAAACTATGGCTACACCTTC
CATLRTGNYGYTF
>-|TRBJ2-3|-|TRBV29-1
TGCAGCGTTGAAGATTCGGGGGTTAGCACAGATACGCAGTATTTT
CSVEDSGVSTDTQYF
>-|TRBJ1-5|-|TRBV4-3
TGCGCCAGCAGCCCGGGAATATATAGCAATCAGCCCCAGCATTTT
CASSPGIYSNQPQHF
>-|TRBJ2-5|-|TRBV10-3
TGTGCCTCCGGGAGACAAGAGACCCAGTACTTC
CASGRQETQYF
>TRBD1|TRBJ2-3|-|TRBV28
TGTGCCAGCAGGAAGACAGGGTCAGATACGCAGTATTTT
CASRKTGSDTQYF
>-|TRBJ1-6|-|TRBV25-1
TGTGCCAGCAGGTGGGGAGGGAGAGGCTATAATTCACCCCTCCACTTT
CASRWGGRGYNSPLHF
>-|TRBJ2-1|-|TRBV29-1
TGCAGCATTACAGAGAAGAGCTCCTACAATGAGCAGTTCTTC
CSITEKSSYNEQFF
>TRBD2|TRBJ2-7|-|TRBV11-3
TGTGCCAGCAGCCCAACTTTAGCGGGGGTCTACGAGCAGTACTTC
CASSPTLAGVYEQYF
>TRBD1|TRBJ1-1|medium-sized|TRBV7-8
TGTGCCAGCAGCGTAGGGACAGGGGCTGAAGCTTTCTTT
CASSVGTGAEAFF
>-|TRBJ1-6|-|TRBV6-1
TGTGCCAGCAGTGAAGGTTCGTCCAGGGGAAATTCACCCCTCCACTTT
CASSEGSSRGNSPLHF
>-|TRBJ2-7|-|TRBV15
TGTGCCACCAGCACCTTTAAGGGCTCCTACGAGCAGTACTTC
CATSTFKGSYEQYF
>-|TRBJ2-7|-|TRBV4-3
TGCGCCAGCAGCCAAGCCGAGACGGGTGCCTACGAGCAGTACTTC
CASSQAETGAYEQYF
>TRBD1|TRBJ1-5|-|TRBV7-2
TGTGCCAGCAGCTCATCCGGGACAGGGTTACAGCCCCAGCATTTT
CASSSSGTGLQPQHF
>-|TRBJ1-5|few|TRBV28
TGTGCCAGCACCCACTGGCGTGGTCAGCCCCAGCATTTT
CASTHWRGQPQHF
>-|TRBJ2-1|-|TRBV9
TGTGCCAGCAGCGCCTCCCGGGGGACGGACAATGAGCAGTTCTTC
CASSASRGTDNEQFF
>TRBD2|TRBJ2-5|-|TRBV30
TGTGCCTGGAGTCCGGGACTAGGGGGCCAAGAGACCCAGTACTTC
CAWSPGLGGQETQYF
>-|TRBJ1-2|-|TRBV6-5
TGTGCCAGCAGTTTACGAGACGGTTCTGGCTACACCTTC
CASSLRDGSGYTF
>-|TRBJ2-1|-|TRBV6-1
TGTGCCAGCAGTGAATCGGAGTTTACCTACAATGAGCAGTTCTTC
CASSESEFTYNEQFF
>-|TRBJ2-5|-|TRBV24-1
TGTGCCACCAGTGGGCCAGGGGAGACCCAGTACTTC
CATSGPGETQYF
>-|TRBJ1-1|-|TRBV7-6
TGTGCCAGCAGCTTATCTCGGAACACTGAAGCTTTCTTT
CASSLSRNTEAFF
>TRBD2|TRBJ2-1|-|TRBV24-1
TGTGCCACCAGTGATTTGCGACTAGCGGGGGGTGTGAATGAGCAGTTCTTC
CATSDLRLAGGVNEQFF
>TRBD1|TRBJ2-1|-|TRBV2
TGTGCCAGCAGTACGGACAGGGCCTACAATGAGCAGTTCTTC
CASSTDRAYNEQFF
>-|TRBJ2-7|-|TRBV19
TGTGCCAGTAGTATAGGTCGGCGGGGGCCCTACGAGCAGTACTTC
CASSIGRRGPYEQYF
>TRBD1|TRBJ2-1|-|TRBV4-3
TGCGCCAGCAGCCAAGGAGGGACAGGGGTCTACAATGAGCAGTTCTTC
CASSQGGTGVYNEQFF
>-|TRBJ1-3|-|TRBV29-1
TGCAGCGTTGCTTGGGTTACTGGAAACACCATATATTTT
CSVAWVTGNTIYF
>-|TRBJ2-5|-|TRBV5-4
TGTGCCAGCAGCTTGTTCGGGACGGGGGAGACCCAGTACTTC
CASSLFGTGETQYF
>-|TRBJ1-4|-|TRBV5-1
TGCGCCAGCAGTTCACCCGGTCCTAATGAAAAACTGTTTTTT
CASSSPGPNEKLFF
>-|TRBJ2-5|-|TRBV6-2/TRBV6-3
TGTGCCAGCAGTTACTCGACTCTCGGACCCCAGTACTTC
CASSYSTLGPQYF
>-|TRBJ1-5|-|TRBV5-1
TGCGCCAGCAGCCCCGAGGGTTTCAATCAGCCCCAGCATTTT
CASSPEGFNQPQHF